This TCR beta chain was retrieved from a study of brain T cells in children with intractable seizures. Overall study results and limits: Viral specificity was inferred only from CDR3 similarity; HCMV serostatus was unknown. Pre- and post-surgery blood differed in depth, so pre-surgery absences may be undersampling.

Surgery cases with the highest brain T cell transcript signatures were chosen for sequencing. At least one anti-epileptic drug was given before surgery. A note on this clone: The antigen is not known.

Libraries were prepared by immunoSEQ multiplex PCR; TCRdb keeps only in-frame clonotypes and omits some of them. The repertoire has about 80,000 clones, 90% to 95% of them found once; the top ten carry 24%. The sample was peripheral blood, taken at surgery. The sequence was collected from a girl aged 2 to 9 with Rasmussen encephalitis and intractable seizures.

The CDR3 DNA reads TGCAGCGCCGGCCAGGACAGGGGCTACGAGCAGTACTTC. It yields the protein CSAGQDRGYEQYF. The rearrangement links TRBV29-1 to TRBJ2-7, with 9 bases lining up with TRBD1. V lost 7 bases, J lost 3 bases, and 7 bases stayed unmatched. The CDR3 length is 13 residues. Germline CDR1 reads SQVTM; CDR2 reads ANQGSEA.